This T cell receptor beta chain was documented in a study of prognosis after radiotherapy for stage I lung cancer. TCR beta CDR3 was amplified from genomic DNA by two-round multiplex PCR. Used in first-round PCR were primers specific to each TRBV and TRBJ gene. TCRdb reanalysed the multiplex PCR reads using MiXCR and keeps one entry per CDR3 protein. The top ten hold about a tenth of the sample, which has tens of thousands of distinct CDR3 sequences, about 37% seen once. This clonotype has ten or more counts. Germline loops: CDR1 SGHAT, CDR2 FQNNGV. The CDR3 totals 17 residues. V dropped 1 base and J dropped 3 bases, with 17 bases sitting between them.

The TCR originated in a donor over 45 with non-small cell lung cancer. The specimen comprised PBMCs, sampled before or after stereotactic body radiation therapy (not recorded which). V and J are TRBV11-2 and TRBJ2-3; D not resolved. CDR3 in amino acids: CASSLGIGTRRTDTQYF. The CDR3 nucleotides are TGTGCCAGCAGCTTAGGAATTGGCACCCGTCGGACAGATACGCAGTATTTT.